Shown below are 14 T cell receptor beta chains from a single sample sequenced in a study of memory CD4+ T cells and cytomegalovirus serostatus. Single viable CD3+CD4+CD8-CD45RO+ cells were sorted as the memory CD4+ T cells. The data were produced by immunoSEQ multiplex PCR, yet TCRdb's version contains in-frame clones alone and is incomplete. The top ten clones hold 0.5% to 0.6% of a sample with tens of thousands of clones, approximately 80% of them seen once. What was sequenced was memory CD4+ T cells from blood. The receptor source for this set is an adult in good health and CMV-seronegative.

The chain recombines TRBV5-1 with TRBJ1-2; 7 bases line up with TRBD1. Germline CDR1 reads SGHRS; CDR2 reads YFSETQ. Losses at the gene ends were 0 bases for V and 4 bases for J; bases not matched to a gene: 3. This CDR3 is built from 14 residues. The CDR3 DNA is TGCGCCAGCAGCTTGGGACAGGGCTCCTATGGCTACACCTTC. Translating gives CASSLGQGSYGYTF.

The chain is built from TRBV28 and TRBJ1-2, with D perhaps TRBD1 (6 bases). Germline V CDR1 and CDR2: MDHEN, SYDVKM. This CDR3 contains 12 residues. Trimming stripped 5 bases from V and 5 bases from J, with 9 bases between. CDR3 bases: TGTGCCAGCAGTCGAACAGGGTATGGCTACACCTTC. Its translation is CASSRTGYGYTF.

The chain is built from TRBV6-5 and TRBJ1-6; D uncertain. Trimming left V 4 bases short and J 7 bases short, with 8 bases between. The CDR3 runs to 13 residues. Germline CDR1 and CDR2: MNHEY and SVGAGI. The CDR3 nucleotides are TGTGCCAGCAGTTTCAACAGCAATTCACCCCTCCACTTT. It encodes CASSFNSNSPLHF.

The rearrangement links TRBV5-4 to TRBJ2-3, with D unclear. The ends were cut back, 4 bases at V and 4 bases at J, with 13 bases in the middle. The CDR3 sequence is 14 residues long. Germline V gene sequence: CDR1 SGHNT, CDR2 YYREEE (reference sequence). In DNA, the CDR3 is TGTGCCAGCAGCGACCAGACACACCCAGATACGCAGTATTTT. It yields the protein CASSDQTHPDTQYF.

This clone occurred once. The V and J genes are TRBV30 and TRBJ1-2, with D unclear. Looked up from germline, CDR1 is GTSNPN and CDR2 is SVGIG (reference sequence). This CDR3 region has 13 residues. The germline V and J ends were trimmed by 4 bases and 2 bases, with 11 bases remaining between them. The CDR3 sequence: CAWTEGLNYGYTF. The CDR3 DNA follows: TGTGCCTGGACCGAAGGGCTCAACTATGGCTACACCTTC.

The chain uses TRBV15 and TRBJ2-1, with 12 bases fitting TRBD2. This CDR3 region has 17 residues. With V trimmed by 0 bases and J by 5 bases, 5 bases remained unmatched. Germline V gene lookup returns CDR1 LNHNV and CDR2 YYDKDF (reference sequence). The CDR3 DNA follows: TGTGCCACCAGCAGAGACCTAGCGGGGGGGCCGGACAATGAGCAGTTCTTC. As protein: CATSRDLAGGPDNEQFF. Supplemented by reference TRBV15 and TRBJ2-1, the full variable domain reads DAMVIQNPRYQVTQFGKPVTLSCSQTLNHNVMYWYQQKSSQAPKLLFHYYDKDFNNEADTPDNFQSRRPNTSFCFLDIRSPGLGDTAMYLCATSRDLAGGPDNEQFFGPGTRLTVL.

The V and J genes are TRBV19 and TRBJ1-5; 8 positions match TRBD1. The trim removed 3 bases at V and 4 bases at J, leaving 11 bases unmatched. The CDR3 length is 17 residues. CDR1 is LNHDA and CDR2 is SQIVND in the germline V gene (reference sequence). The CDR3, as DNA: TGTGCCAGTAGTATGAGTGACAGGGGAATTGGAAATCAGCCCCAGCATTTT. Protein: CASSMSDRGIGNQPQHF.

The chain carries TRBV4-1 and TRBJ2-6, with 8 bases that match TRBD2. Looked up from germline, CDR1 is MGHRA and CDR2 is YSYEKL. The CDR3 has 17 amino acids. With V trimmed by 4 bases and J by 0 bases, 5 bases remained unmatched. As DNA, the CDR3 is TGCGCCAGCAGCCCCCGGGAGGGTCCCTCTGGGGCCAACGTCCTGACTTTC. It yields the protein CASSPREGPSGANVLTF.

The V and J genes are TRBV5-1 and TRBJ1-1; no firm D call. This CDR3 is 13 amino acids long. The V end was cut by 0 bases, the J end by 6 bases, with 9 bases between. The germline CDR1 and CDR2 sequences are SGHRS and YFSETQ. The CDR3 bases are TGCGCCAGCAGCTTGGCCGGGAGATCTGAAGCTTTCTTT. Its translation is CASSLAGRSEAFF. Using reference TRBV5-1 and TRBJ1-1 for the parts outside the CDR3, the full variable domain is KAGVTQTPRYLIKTRGQQVTLSCSPISGHRSVSWYQQTPGQGLQFLFEYFSETQRNKGNFPGRFSGRQFSNSRSEMNVSTLELGDSALYLCASSLAGRSEAFFGQGTRLTVV.

V is TRBV19 and J is TRBJ1-4; TRBD1 matches at 10 bases. This CDR3 spans 13 amino acids. J lost 14 bases, V lost 7 bases, and 10 bases had no gene match. CDR1 and CDR2 (germline): LNHDA, SQIVND (reference sequence). CDR3 sequence reads: CASKGTGDAPLFF. The CDR3 region has the DNA TGTGCCAGTAAAGGGACAGGGGACGCCCCTCTGTTTTTT.

The chain employs TRBV2 and TRBJ2-7, with TRBD1 identical over 12 bases. V shed 3 bases and J 9 bases; nucleotides not matched to a gene: 6. The CDR3 is 14 residues long. Per the germline V gene, CDR1 is SNHLY and CDR2 is FYNNEI. The CDR3 DNA follows: TGTGCCAGCAGTGAGACGGGACAGGGGGCGAGGCAGTACTTC. Its protein is CASSETGQGARQYF.

This clone was seen a single time. This chain links TRBV7-9 with TRBJ2-5; D is ambiguous. Germline V gene data show CDR1 as SEHNR and CDR2 as FQNEAQ (reference sequence). CDR3 length equals 13 residues. Trimming removed 3 bases at V and 7 bases at J, with 12 bases between. The chain's CDR3 is CASSFARIGTQYF. The CDR3 nucleotides read TGTGCCAGCAGCTTCGCCAGGATCGGGACCCAGTACTTC.

This rearrangement joins TRBV6-5 to TRBJ2-2, with D perhaps assigned TRBD1 or TRBD2 (5 bases each). The germline V gene encodes CDR1 MNHEY and CDR2 SVGAGI. V lost 3 bases and J lost 3, with 14 bases in between. The CDR3 contains 16 residues. The CDR3 nucleotides read TGTGCCAGCAGTTATAGTGGGGTGGGGGACACCGGGGAGCTGTTTTTT. This gives the protein CASSYSGVGDTGELFF.

The chain is built from TRBV5-1 and TRBJ2-3, with D possibly being TRBD1 (7 bases). V dropped 4 bases and J dropped 3 bases, with 15 bases sitting between them. Germline loops: CDR1 SGHRS, CDR2 YFSETQ. CDR3 size: 15 residues. The CDR3: CASSAQGGGTDTQYF. The CDR3, as DNA: TGCGCCAGCAGCGCCCAGGGGGGTGGTACAGATACGCAGTATTTT. The full variable domain, in which reference TRBV5-1 and TRBJ2-3 provide the parts outside the CDR3, is KAGVTQTPRYLIKTRGQQVTLSCSPISGHRSVSWYQQTPGQGLQFLFEYFSETQRNKGNFPGRFSGRQFSNSRSEMNVSTLELGDSALYLCASSAQGGGTDTQYFGPGTRLTVL.